These 10 T cell receptor beta chains were all obtained from the same sample, sequenced in a study of neurological immune-mediated disorders. TCRdb re-analysed the 5' RACE reads in MiXCR, keeping a single row per CDR3 protein. Of 54,000 or so distinct CDR3 sequences listed, 3% to 4% were seen once; the top ten hold approximately 3.4%. Sequenced: PBMCs. Receptor source: a woman aged 25-40 years with multiple sclerosis.

This clonotype was observed at least ten times. V is TRBV5-1 and J is TRBJ2-1; D unresolved. CDR3 length: 15 residues. Germline V gives CDR1 SGHRS, CDR2 YFSETQ. V was cut by 0 bases and J by 1 base, with 8 bases left in between. This chain's CDR3 is CASSLVVGSYNEQFF. The CDR3 coding sequence is TGCGCCAGCAGCTTGGTAGTAGGGTCCTACAATGAGCAGTTCTTC.

This clonotype occurred many times. The rearrangement uses TRBV12-3 or TRBV12-4 and TRBJ2-5; D remains ambiguous. V lost 3 bases and J lost 4, with 3 bases in between. The CDR3 totals 11 residues. In DNA form, the CDR3 reads TGTGCCAGCAGTTTTTTAGAGACCCAGTACTTC. Translated: CASSFLETQYF.

This clonotype was found many times. The gene calls are TRBV20-1 and TRBJ2-1; 9 bases are shared with TRBD2. With V trimmed by 0 bases and J by 4 bases, 4 bases remained unmatched. Germline V gives CDR1 DFQATT, CDR2 SNEGSKA (reference sequence). The CDR3 is made up of 15 amino acids. The CDR3 here is CSARDFAGGYNEQFF. The CDR3 DNA sequence: TGCAGTGCTAGAGATTTTGCGGGAGGGTACAATGAGCAGTTCTTC.

This clonotype was seen at least ten times. The chain uses TRBV7-2 and TRBJ2-1, with 9 bases matching TRBD1. Germline V gene data show CDR1 as SGHTA and CDR2 as FQGNSA. The CDR3 loop spans 15 amino acids. J gave up 7 bases and V 4 bases, and 8 bases lay outside the gene matches. In DNA, the CDR3 is TGTGCCAGCAGCTACGCGACAGGGGGATGGAATGAGCAGTTCTTC. Translating it yields CASSYATGGWNEQFF.

At least ten counts were recorded for this clonotype. The CDR3, as DNA: TGCAGTGCCAAGGCTCGGGTATTTCAAGAGACCCAGTACTTC. This translates into CSAKARVFQETQYF. The rearrangement links TRBV20-1 to TRBJ2-5; D is uncertain. The V gene lost 6 bases and the J gene lost 2 bases, with 16 bases spanning the gap. The CDR3 sequence is 14 residues long. Germline assignment: CDR1 DFQATT and CDR2 SNEGSKA (reference sequence).

This clonotype was recorded at least ten times. The gene calls are TRBV5-1 and TRBJ2-1, with 7 bases aligning to TRBD1. Germline V gene sequence: CDR1 SGHRS, CDR2 YFSETQ. V lost 0 bases and J lost 9; bases outside the gene matches: 3. This CDR3 has 13 amino acids. Written as DNA, the CDR3 is TGCGCCAGCAGCTTGGGACAGGGTGGTGAGCAGTTCTTC. Protein: CASSLGQGGEQFF.

The sample holds many counts of this clonotype. The chain carries TRBV28 and TRBJ2-1; 7 bases are a match to TRBD2. The junction had 12 bases not matched to a gene; V was cut back by 5 bases and J by 8 bases. This CDR3 contains 15 residues. CDR1 is MDHEN and CDR2 is SYDVKM in the germline V gene. The CDR3 loop reads CASSTGPYGRDEQFF. CDR3 nucleotide sequence: TGTGCCAGCAGTACGGGTCCATATGGGAGGGATGAGCAGTTCTTC.

This clonotype was seen many times. V usage is TRBV15 and J usage is TRBJ1-2; the D gene is possibly TRBD1 (6 bases). This CDR3 is built from 15 residues. Germline assignment: CDR1 LNHNV and CDR2 YYDKDF (reference sequence). Trimming left V 0 bases short and J 4 bases short, with 12 bases between. The CDR3 DNA sequence: TGTGCCACCAGCAGAGAGGGGGCGGGTGTCTATGGCTACACCTTC. It codes for CATSREGAGVYGYTF.

This clonotype has at least ten counts. The chain couples TRBV4-2 to TRBJ2-7, with unresolved D. The CDR3 consists of 16 residues. V lost 0 bases to trimming and J lost 1 base, with 13 bases between them. The germline V gene encodes CDR1 LGHNA and CDR2 YNFKEQ. The CDR3 nucleotides are TGTGCCAGCAGCCAAGATTCGGGTCAGCTTTCCTACGAGCAGTACTTC. As protein: CASSQDSGQLSYEQYF.

This clonotype was detected ten times or more. The chain is built from TRBV5-5 and TRBJ2-3; D is uncertain. Germline CDR1 SGHKS, CDR2 YYEKEE (reference sequence). V gave up 0 bases and J gave up 3 bases, with 11 bases separating them. The CDR3 is made up of 15 amino acids. The CDR3, as DNA: TGTGCCAGCAGCTTGGTTGGGCCCCGGACAGATACGCAGTATTTT. Its translation: CASSLVGPRTDTQYF.